Below, one T cell receptor (beta chain) is given with its context. A read error may produce the germline difference seen at one junction end. This specimen comes from a study of tumor and adjacent non-tumor tissue in lung cancer. The CDR3 consists of 15 residues. The germline CDR1 and CDR2 sequences are SGHAT and FQNNGV. TCRbeta libraries were built with three rounds of nested PCR, modified from ARM-PCR. MiXCR, applied by TCRdb to the multiplex PCR reads, yields one record per CDR3 protein. The table records about 110,000 distinct CDR3 sequences, about 65% of them present only once. No cell sorting was done before RNA was extracted from the tissue. This non-tumor lung sample came from over 3 cm beyond the tumor edge.

The sample taken for sequencing was distant non-tumor lung tissue. The V call is TRBV11-2, the J call TRBJ2-1, with 10 bases lining up with TRBD2. The sequence was collected from a man in his 60s with non-small cell lung cancer. The CDR3 DNA reads as TGTGCCAGCAGCCCCCAGCGGGAGGGATTGGGTAAGCAGTCCTTC. As protein: CASSPQREGLGKQSF. The variable domain in full, with the rest retrieved from reference TRBV11-2 and TRBJ2-1, is EAGVAQSPRYKIIEKRQSVAFWCNPISGHATLYWYQQILGQGPKLLIQFQNNGVVDDSQLPKDRFSAERLKGVDSTLKIQPAKLEDSAVYLCASSPQREGLGKQSFGPGTRLTVL.